The present entry profiles one T cell receptor beta chain with its context. At one end, the junction sequence differs from germline, possibly due to a read error. CDR1 MNHNY and CDR2 SVGAGI come from the germline V gene (reference sequence). The length of the CDR3 is 16 residues. These data belong to a study of shared clonotypes between healthy human individuals. The DNA input per sorted-subset replicate PCR was approximately 210 ng, corresponding to 28,000 or so T cell genomes. The table came from immunoSEQ multiplex PCR; TCRdb's copy has only in-frame clones and leaves some out. The data show 80,000 to 100,000 clones, 68% seen once.

The specimen was memory CD8+ T cells sorted from blood. Noted subset: CD45RO+ cells pooled with CCR7-negative TemRA cells. This TCR was sampled from a man under 40 in good health. The chain is built from TRBV6-6 and TRBJ2-2; D might be TRBD1 (5 bases). Written as DNA, the CDR3 is TGTGCCAGCAGTGACTCCCGCAGGGAAGGCACCGGGGAGCTGTTTTTT. It codes for CASSDSRREGTGELFF.